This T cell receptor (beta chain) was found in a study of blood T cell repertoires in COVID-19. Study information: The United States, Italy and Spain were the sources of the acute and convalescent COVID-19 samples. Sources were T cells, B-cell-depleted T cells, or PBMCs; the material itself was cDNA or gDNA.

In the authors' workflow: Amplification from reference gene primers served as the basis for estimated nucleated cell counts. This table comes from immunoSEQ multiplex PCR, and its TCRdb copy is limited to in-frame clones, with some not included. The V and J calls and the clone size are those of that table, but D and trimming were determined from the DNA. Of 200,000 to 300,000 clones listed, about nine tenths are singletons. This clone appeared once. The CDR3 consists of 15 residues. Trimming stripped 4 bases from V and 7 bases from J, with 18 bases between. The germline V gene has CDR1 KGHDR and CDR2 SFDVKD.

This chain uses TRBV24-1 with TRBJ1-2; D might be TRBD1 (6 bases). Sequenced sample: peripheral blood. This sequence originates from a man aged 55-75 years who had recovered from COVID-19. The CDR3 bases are TGTGCCACCAGTGAGCCTCACAGGGACCCGTCTGGCTACACCTTC. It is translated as CATSEPHRDPSGYTF.